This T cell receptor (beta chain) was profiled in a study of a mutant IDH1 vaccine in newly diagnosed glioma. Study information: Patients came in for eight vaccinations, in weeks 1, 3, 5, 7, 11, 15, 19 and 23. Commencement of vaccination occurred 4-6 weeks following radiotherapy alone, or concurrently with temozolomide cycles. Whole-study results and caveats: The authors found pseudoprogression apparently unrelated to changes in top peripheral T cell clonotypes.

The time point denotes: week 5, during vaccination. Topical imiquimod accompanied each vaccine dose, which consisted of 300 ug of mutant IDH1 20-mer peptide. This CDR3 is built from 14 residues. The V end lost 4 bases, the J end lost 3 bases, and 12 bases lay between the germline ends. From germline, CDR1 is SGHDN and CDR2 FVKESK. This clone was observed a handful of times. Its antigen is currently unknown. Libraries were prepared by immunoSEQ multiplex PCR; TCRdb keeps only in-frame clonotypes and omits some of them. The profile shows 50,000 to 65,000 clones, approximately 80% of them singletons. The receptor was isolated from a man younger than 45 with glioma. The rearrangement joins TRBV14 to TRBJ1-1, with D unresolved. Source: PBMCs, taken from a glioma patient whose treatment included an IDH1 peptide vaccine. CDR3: CASSRFYGDTEAFF. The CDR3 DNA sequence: TGTGCCAGCAGCCGCTTTTACGGGGACACTGAAGCTTTCTTT.